The entry below describes one T cell receptor beta chain. Its antigen is not identified. The PCR contained 60 Vbeta and 13 Jbeta primers. Assay used: immunoSEQ multiplex PCR; TCRdb lists only in-frame clones, some missing. The repertoire consists of 150,000 or so clones, with almost 80% occurring once and the leading ten covering 1.3%. These data come from a study of cytomegalovirus exposure and HLA in healthy donors. Study-wide results and caveats: Later on, an analysis tied around 17,000 TCR beta sequences to HLA alleles at 0.05 false discovery rate. Later analysis indicated greater clonal expansion among HLA-associated TCR beta chains than among equally common other chains. Reportedly, cytomegalovirus status was diagnosed with high sensitivity and specificity.

With 6 bases removed from V and 7 bases from J, the gap between germline ends came to 16 bases. The CDR3 extends over 13 amino acids. CDR1 PRHDT and CDR2 FYEKMQ come from the germline V gene (reference sequence). The sequence was collected from a man aged 25-45 years in good health and CMV-seronegative. The sample comprised PBMCs. The genes are TRBV13 and TRBJ2-7; D perhaps matches TRBD2 (6 bases). The CDR3 DNA follows: TGTGCCAGCAGTCAGGTGGCGGGGCGGGAGCAGTACTTC. It is translated as CASSQVAGREQYF.